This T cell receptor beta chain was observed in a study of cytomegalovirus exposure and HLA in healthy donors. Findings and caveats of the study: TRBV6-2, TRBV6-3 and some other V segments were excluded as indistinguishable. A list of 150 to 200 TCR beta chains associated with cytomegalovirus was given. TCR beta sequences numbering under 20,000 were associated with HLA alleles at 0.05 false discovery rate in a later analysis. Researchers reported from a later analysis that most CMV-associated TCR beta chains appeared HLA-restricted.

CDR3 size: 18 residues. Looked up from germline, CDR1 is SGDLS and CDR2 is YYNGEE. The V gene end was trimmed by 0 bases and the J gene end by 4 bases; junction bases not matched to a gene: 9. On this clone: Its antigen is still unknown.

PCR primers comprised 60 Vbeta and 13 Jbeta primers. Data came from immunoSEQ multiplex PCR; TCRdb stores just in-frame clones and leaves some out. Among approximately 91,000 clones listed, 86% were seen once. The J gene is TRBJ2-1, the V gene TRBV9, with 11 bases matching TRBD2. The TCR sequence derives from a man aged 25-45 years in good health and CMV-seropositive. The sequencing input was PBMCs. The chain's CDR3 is CASSVGLAGGPSYNEQFF. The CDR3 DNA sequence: TGTGCCAGCAGCGTAGGGTTAGCGGGAGGGCCATCGTACAATGAGCAGTTCTTC.